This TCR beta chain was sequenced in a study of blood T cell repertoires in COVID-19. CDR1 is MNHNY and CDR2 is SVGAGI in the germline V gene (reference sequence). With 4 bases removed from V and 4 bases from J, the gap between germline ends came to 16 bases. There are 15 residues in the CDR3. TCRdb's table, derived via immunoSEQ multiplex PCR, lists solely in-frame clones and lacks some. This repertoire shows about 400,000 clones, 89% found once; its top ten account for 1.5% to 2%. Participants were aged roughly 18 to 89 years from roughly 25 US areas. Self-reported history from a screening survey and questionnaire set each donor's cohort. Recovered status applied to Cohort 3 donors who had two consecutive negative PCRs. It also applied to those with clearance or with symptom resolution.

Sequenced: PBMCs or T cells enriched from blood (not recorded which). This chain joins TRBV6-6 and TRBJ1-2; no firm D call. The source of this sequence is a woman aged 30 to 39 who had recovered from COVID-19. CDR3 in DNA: TGTGCCAGCAGTTCCAACCGACATTCTTCCTATGGCTACACCTTC. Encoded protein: CASSSNRHSSYGYTF.